This entry is about one TCR beta chain. Its antigen target is currently unknown. Base qualities were left out, and no much larger clone turns up one base away. The method was the immunoSEQ multiplex PCR assay. For the multiplex PCR, a mixture combining 60 forward primers for TCR Vbeta segments and 13 reverse primers for TCR Jbeta segments was used. A multiplex PCR assay on genomic DNA amplified the CDR3 region of rearranged TCR beta genes. The Illumina HiSeq System was used to sequence the amplified TCR beta libraries as 87-base-pair reads. The original methods were these. Across the 600 to 700 repertoires, a later analysis counted 60 million to 90 million unique TCR beta chains, around 11 million of which were shared by at least two donors. To remove PCR and sequencing errors, raw reads were error-corrected and collapsed into unique sequences using a nearest-neighbor algorithm that merged closely related sequences. Alignment of CDR3 sequences to IMGT reference sequences was used to assign V, D and J gene segments. Each retained sequence needed at least a six-nucleotide match to both a V gene segment and a J gene segment. A rearrangement was called productive if the CDR3 had no stop codons and remained in frame with V and J, and every other rearrangement was called non-productive. CDR3 was defined by IMGT convention, running from the second conserved V-encoded cysteine to the conserved J-encoded phenylalanine. In an earlier analysis of more than 550 of the donors, sequences lacking an unambiguous match to a single V gene segment were excluded. An earlier analysis of several hundred of the donors called V segments functional above 56.7% productive rearrangements and segregating when the between-donor standard deviation exceeded 5%. A statistical classification framework was built for diagnosing cytomegalovirus status from the catalog of TCR beta chain sequences. V and J gene assignment, in a later analysis, came from comparing TCR nucleotide sequences with IMGT/GENE-DB human TR gene sequences. In a later analysis, CDR3 sequences and most-parsimonious VDJ recombination scenarios were assigned using the TCRdist pipeline. A later analysis defined each TCR beta chain by its CDR3 amino acid sequence plus V-gene family, and excluded reads lacking a unique V-gene family. A later analysis removed 550 to 700 highly shared, low-generation-probability nucleotide sequences to deal with suspected cross-contamination and a sequencing artifact. In a later analysis, a clonal expansion index for each public chain was calculated from normalized within-repertoire ranks of inferred template counts. In a later analysis, generation probabilities were computed with a VDJ recombination model fitted to out-of-frame rearrangements, and the resulting probabilities were checked against IGoR. A later analysis scored TCR-TCR, TCR-HLA and TCR-CMV co-occurrence with hypergeometric tests, applying a repertoire-size bias correction to TCR pairs. A later analysis estimated false discovery rates by permuting HLA or CMV assignments 20 times. In a later analysis, co-occurring TCRs were grouped with DBSCAN, and TCRdist sequence similarity was added when clustering was performed within HLA-allele-positive subsets. Co-occurrence clustering excluded repertoires with fewer than 30,000 or more than 120,000 public chains, plus five with anomalous nucleotide sharing. The source is immuneACCESS, and TCRdb retained only in-frame sequences with V and J called. Part of the clones is not carried over; for the studies checked, unresolved V genes explain less than half of this, and the remainder is unexplained. Clone size and the V and J calls come from that table; the DNA yielded D and trimming. This sample comprises about 98,000 clones, 60% to 75% of them detected only once. The ten top clones hold roughly 1.2% of the sample.

In total, roughly 670 healthy bone marrow donors made up the cohort. At the time of sampling, every cohort member was nominally healthy, though immune exposures that went unrecorded were likely present. The donor tested CMV seronegative and was one of the 352 seronegative cohort members. A peripheral blood sample was provided by each donor, and peripheral blood mononuclear cells were used for TCR beta sequencing. The Qiagen DNeasy Blood Extraction Kit was used to extract genomic DNA from the blood cell samples. Deletion took 6 bases off V and 3 bases off J, with a span of 9 bases between the germline ends. Its CDR3 holds 13 amino acids, cysteine through phenylalanine. The entry retains the CDR3 DNA only, 39 bases that are in frame from base 1. CDR1 MNHNY and CDR2 SVGAGI were looked up in the germline V gene (reference sequence). This entry comes from a study of cytomegalovirus exposure and HLA in healthy donors (dated by TCRdb to 2016 to 2017). Looking at the study overall: An earlier analysis of 587 of the donors reported around 280 Gb of sequence data and 100 million to 120 million unique TCR beta sequences obtained from approximately 180 million T cells. The aim of the study was to test whether cataloging public T cell receptors could identify signatures of past pathogen exposure. A later analysis re-examined previously published TCR beta repertoires from several hundred donors and added high-resolution HLA genotyping to investigate patterns of TCR occurrence. Several DR-DQ haplotypes were treated as single units for association and clustering because of strong linkage in the cohort. Typing coverage varied by locus: 629-630 donors for A, B, C, DRB1 and DQB1; roughly 520 for DQA1; over 600 for DPA1; about 450 for DPB1. Besides the first cohort of roughly 700 subjects, a separate validation cohort made up of 120 different subjects was used. On average, around 230,000 unique TCR beta nucleotide sequences were sequenced per donor among some 430 genotyped donors of the cohort, with approximately 18% of those sequences being non-productive. The study profiled the T cell repertoires of approximately 700 subjects by immunosequencing and related them to cytomegalovirus serostatus. To predict cytomegalovirus infection status, the study brought together high-throughput TCR immunosequencing, statistical association of individual TCRs with disease status, and machine learning. A later genetic analysis took genome-wide SNP genotypes for about three fifths of the 666 donors and used that subset as a discovery cohort. About 300 gigabases of sequencing data and 70 million to 100 million unique TCR sequences were included in an early release covering about 700 HLA-typed donors. Donor age, sex, ethnicity and CMV serostatus were compiled alongside the repertoire data. To decide whether each TCR beta V gene segment behaved as functional or pseudogenic, an earlier analysis of some 600 of the donors relied on high-throughput TCR beta sequencing. Both class I and class II loci were covered by HLA typing, at four-digit resolution. The genetic ancestry cluster associated with self-reported Caucasian donors included about four fifths of the approximately 410 genotyped donors. The later analysis used no new phenotypic data to find candidate immune exposures, relying instead on TCR beta sequences and their occurrence across donors. Every discovery cohort repertoire had been produced on one sequencing platform. Study-level results and caveats: The authors suggested that the approach could potentially be generalized to other disease states and immunological phenotypes. Linkage disequilibrium might explain the correlated functional status among segregating V segments, but an unknown experimental factor could not be ruled out. In a later analysis, most CMV-associated TCR beta chains were found to appear HLA-restricted, with HLA associations seemingly driven largely by CMV exposure. A later analysis found that TCR association rates varied across HLA loci, with DRB1 alleles showing the most associated TCRs and HLA-C alleles the fewest. The only immune exposure information available for the cohort was CMV serostatus. Strong co-occurrence of HLA alleles, especially DR and DQ, made assigning TCR associations to individual alleles difficult. A later analysis found that HLA-associated TCR beta chains were more clonally expanded and had lower generation probabilities than equally common non-associated chains. In an earlier analysis of 587 of the donors, most TCR beta V segments appeared in productive rearrangements about 87% or about 30% of the time, broadly matching IMGT annotations. A few of the identified cytomegalovirus-associated TCR beta chains were confirmed in vitro to be specific for cytomegalovirus antigens. Most TCR sequences were observed very rarely across donors, whereas some public TCRs were present in many individuals. The presence/absence analyses assumed that sequencing depth was roughly uniform across donors, and that assumption may not be true. In both the original and validation cohorts, the classifier was reported to diagnose cytomegalovirus status with high specificity and sensitivity. At a false discovery rate of 0.05, a later analysis linked 16,000 or so TCR beta sequences to specific HLA alleles. Because the 87-base-pair reads could not distinguish some IMGT-functional V segments, including TRBV6-2 and TRBV6-3, those segments were excluded. Because counts were too low, seventeen rarely observed V segments, including chromosome 9 orphons, were left out of the earlier analysis of 587 of the donors. Because HLA typing was unavailable for some donors at each locus, only the typed subset was used in association tests. In a later genetic analysis, a missense DCLRE1C variant was associated with V-gene and J-gene trimming of TCR beta chains, and the association was replicated in an independent cohort. According to a later analysis, parvovirus B19, influenza, CMV and Epstein-Barr virus appeared linked to several top co-occurrence clusters. The study listed around 160 TCR beta chains as associated with cytomegalovirus. The cohort was sequenced for TCR beta chains only, and without alpha or paired-chain data the features that could be detected were limited. A later genetic analysis reported fewer N-insertions in productive TCRs among donors in an Asian-associated ancestry cluster than the roughly 700-donor mean. A further reported finding was that TCR beta sequences accurately predicted the HLA-A and HLA-B alleles for most subjects in the first cohort. A cluster of highly shared sequence variants was judged likely to represent a technical artifact of the sequencing pipeline.

The origin of this receptor is a female donor in good health and CMV-seronegative. The specimen was PBMCs. This chain is built from TRBV6-6 and TRBJ2-1, with no reliable assignment of the D segment. The DNA is as follows: TGTGCCAGCAGAACGTACAGCTACAATGAGCAGTTCTTC. Protein translation: CASRTYSYNEQFF.